This T cell receptor beta chain was sequenced in a study of cytomegalovirus exposure and HLA in healthy donors. This CDR3 contains 16 residues. Germline lookup yields CDR1 SSHAT and CDR2 FNYEAQ (reference sequence). The V gene end was trimmed by 1 base and the J gene end by 3 bases; junction bases not matched to a gene: 0. The PCR ran on 60 Vbeta and 13 Jbeta primers. Data came from immunoSEQ multiplex PCR; TCRdb stores just in-frame clones and leaves some out. Of about 160,000 clones listed, about four fifths are singletons. The chain has TRBV7-7 and TRBJ2-3, with 14 bases fitting TRBD2. The TCR comes from a male donor in good health and CMV-seropositive. Sequencing was carried out using PBMCs. CDR3 sequence reads: CASSLGLAGGTDTQYF. The CDR3 DNA reads TGTGCCAGCAGCTTAGGACTAGCGGGAGGGACAGATACGCAGTATTTT.